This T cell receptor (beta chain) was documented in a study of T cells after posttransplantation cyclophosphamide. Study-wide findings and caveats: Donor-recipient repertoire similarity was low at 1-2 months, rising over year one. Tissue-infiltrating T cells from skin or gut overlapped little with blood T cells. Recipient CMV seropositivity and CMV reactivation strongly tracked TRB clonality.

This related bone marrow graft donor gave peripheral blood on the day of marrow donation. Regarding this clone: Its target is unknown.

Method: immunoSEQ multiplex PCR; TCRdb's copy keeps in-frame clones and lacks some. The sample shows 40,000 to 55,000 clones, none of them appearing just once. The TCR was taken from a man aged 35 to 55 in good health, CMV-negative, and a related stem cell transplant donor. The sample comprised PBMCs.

CDR3 amino acids: CASSDSAPGNSPLHF. The CDR3 nucleotides read TGTGCCAGCAGCGACAGCGCTCCGGGTAATTCACCCCTCCACTTT. This rearrangement joins TRBV7-9 to TRBJ1-6; D is possibly TRBD1 (5 bases). The CDR3 totals 15 residues. The V end lost 5 bases, the J end lost 6 bases, and 14 bases lay between the germline ends. CDR1 is SEHNR, CDR2 FQNEAQ, per germline (reference sequence). Combining the CDR3 with reference TRBV7-9 and TRBJ1-6 gives the whole variable domain DTGVSQNPRHKITKRGQNVTFRCDPISEHNRLYWYRQTLGQGPEFLTYFQNEAQLEKSRLLSDRFSAERPKGSFSTLEIQRTEQGDSAMYLCASSDSAPGNSPLHFGNGTRLTVT.